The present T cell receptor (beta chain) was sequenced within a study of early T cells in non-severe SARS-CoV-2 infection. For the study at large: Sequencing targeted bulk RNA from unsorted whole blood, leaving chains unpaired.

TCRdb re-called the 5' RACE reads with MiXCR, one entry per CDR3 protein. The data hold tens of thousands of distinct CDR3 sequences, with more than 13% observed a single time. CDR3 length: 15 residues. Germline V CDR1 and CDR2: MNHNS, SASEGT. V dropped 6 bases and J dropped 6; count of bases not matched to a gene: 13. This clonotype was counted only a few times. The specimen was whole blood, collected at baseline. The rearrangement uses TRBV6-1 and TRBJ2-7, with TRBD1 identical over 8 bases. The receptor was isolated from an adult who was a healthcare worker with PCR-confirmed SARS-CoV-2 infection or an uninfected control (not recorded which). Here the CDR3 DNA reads TGTGCCAGCAGGGCCAACAGGGGGACCCTAGGCGAGCAGTACTTC. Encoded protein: CASRANRGTLGEQYF.